Following are 30 T cell receptor beta chains from one sample sequenced in a study of shared clonotypes between healthy human individuals. Assay: immunoSEQ multiplex PCR; the TCRdb copy retains only in-frame clones and omits some. Here the sample spans hundreds of thousands of clones, 92% being singletons. CD8 cells regarded as naive lacked CD45RO, were positively chosen for CCR7, and omitted terminally differentiated effector memory CD45RA+ cells. Sequenced: naive CD8+ T cells sorted from blood. The source of these receptors is a man under 40 in good health.

The chain couples TRBV11-2 to TRBJ1-1; D remains unclear. Germline V lookup: CDR1 SGHAT, CDR2 FQNNGV. The CDR3 spans 14 residues. V was cut by 2 bases and J by 4 bases, with 11 bases left in between. The CDR3 sequence is CASSLMPWGTEAFF. The CDR3 DNA is TGTGCCAGCAGCTTAATGCCTTGGGGCACTGAAGCTTTCTTT. Filled out from reference TRBV11-2 and TRBJ1-1, the complete variable domain reads EAGVAQSPRYKIIEKRQSVAFWCNPISGHATLYWYQQILGQGPKLLIQFQNNGVVDDSQLPKDRFSAERLKGVDSTLKIQPAKLEDSAVYLCASSLMPWGTEAFFGQGTRLTVV.

The V call is TRBV12-5, the J call TRBJ1-1; maybe TRBD1 (5 bases). The CDR3 length is 12 residues. Germline values: CDR1 LGHNT, CDR2 FRNRAP. V lost 7 bases to trimming and J lost 5 bases, with 11 bases between them. The CDR3 spells CASAPGGTEAFF. As DNA, the CDR3 is TGTGCTAGTGCTCCGGGGGGGACTGAAGCTTTCTTT.

This clone appeared once. V usage is TRBV11-2 and J usage is TRBJ2-2; TRBD2 aligns across 8 bases. Germline V gives CDR1 SGHAT, CDR2 FQNNGV. V was pared by 5 bases and J by 5 bases, with 10 bases of the junction left unmatched. The CDR3 covers 16 residues. The CDR3 coding sequence is TGTGCCAGCAGCCATAATAGCGGGATGGGGACCGGGGAGCTGTTTTTT. Translated, it gives CASSHNSGMGTGELFF.

V usage is TRBV7-9 and J usage is TRBJ2-1; D is ambiguous. V lost 4 bases and J 5 bases, leaving 9 bases between the germline ends. The CDR3 runs to 13 residues. In germline, CDR1 is SEHNR, CDR2 FQNEAQ (reference sequence). The CDR3 spells CASSYPRDNEQFF. The CDR3 coding sequence is TGTGCCAGCAGCTACCCGCGAGACAATGAGCAGTTCTTC.

The V gene is TRBV28, the J gene TRBJ2-5, with D perhaps being TRBD1 or TRBD2 (6 bases each). The CDR3 sequence is 13 residues long. Per germline, CDR1 MDHEN and CDR2 SYDVKM. Trimming cost V 10 bases and J 1 base, with 13 bases left between them. CDR3 sequence (DNA): TGTGCCACACGGGGGCTTGCCCAAGAGACCCAGTACTTC. The encoded protein is CATRGLAQETQYF.

V is TRBV6-5 and J is TRBJ2-2; D not certain. The germline V gene has CDR1 MNHEY and CDR2 SVGAGI. Trimming pared 4 bases from V and 6 bases from J, leaving 9 bases between. The length of the CDR3 is 13 residues. The CDR3 DNA reads TGTGCCAGCAGTTTATTCGGAGCCGGGGAGCTGTTTTTT. Its protein is CASSLFGAGELFF.

This clone was seen just once. It may be a read error: a sequence one base away is much more abundant. This CDR3 is also generated by other DNA sequences in the sample. The V and J genes are TRBV11-2 and TRBJ2-3; D gene ambiguous. CDR1 is SGHAT, CDR2 FQNNGV, per germline. The CDR3 consists of 11 residues. Trimming cost V 3 bases and J 3 bases, with 1 base left between them. In nucleotides, the CDR3 is TGTGCCAGCAGCTTTACAGATACGCAGTATTTT. This codes for CASSFTDTQYF.

This chain connects TRBV7-8 to TRBJ1-4, with D perhaps TRBD1 (5 bases). This CDR3 spans 13 amino acids. In germline, CDR1 is SGHVS, CDR2 FQNEAQ. V was clipped by 0 bases and J by 7 bases, with 6 bases between them. CDR3 sequence reads: CASSLAGGEKLFF. The CDR3 nucleotides read TGTGCCAGCAGCTTAGCCGGGGGTGAAAAACTGTTTTTT. The complete variable domain, with remaining parts taken from reference TRBV7-8 and TRBJ1-4, reads GAGVSQSPRYKVAKRGQDVALRCDPISGHVSLFWYQQALGQGPEFLTYFQNEAQLDKSGLPSDRFFAERPEGSVSTLKIQRTQQEDSAVYLCASSLAGGEKLFFGSGTQLSVL.

The CDR3 region is CASSLQQETQYF. Here the CDR3 DNA reads TGTGCCAGCAGCTTGCAGCAAGAGACCCAGTACTTC. The chain joins TRBV7-2 to TRBJ2-5; D gene ambiguous. V was trimmed by 3 bases and J by 2 bases, leaving 4 bases between them. There are 12 residues in the CDR3. Germline V gene lookup returns CDR1 SGHTA and CDR2 FQGNSA.

The rearrangement links TRBV7-2 to TRBJ2-3; D unclear. The CDR3 sequence is 14 residues long. Germline values: CDR1 SGHTA, CDR2 FQGNSA. V lost 6 bases and J lost 2, with 12 bases in between. In DNA, the CDR3 is TGTGCCAGCAGTGACCGTGGGTCCACAGATACGCAGTATTTT. Encoded protein: CASSDRGSTDTQYF.

Only one count was recorded for this clone. V usage is TRBV12-5 and J usage is TRBJ2-3, with D perhaps given as TRBD1 or TRBD2 (5 bases each). In germline, CDR1 is LGHNT, CDR2 FRNRAP. Trimming left V 3 bases short and J 2 bases short, with 12 bases between. The CDR3 is made up of 15 amino acids. CDR3 in DNA: TGTGCTAGTGGTTTAGGGGACCCGGCCACAGATACGCAGTATTTT. Protein sequence: CASGLGDPATDTQYF.

This clone was counted a few times. The rearrangement uses TRBV2 and TRBJ1-2; D might be TRBD1 (5 bases). Germline assignment: CDR1 SNHLY and CDR2 FYNNEI. CDR3 size: 13 residues. V lost 8 bases to trimming and J lost 2 bases, with 12 bases between them. The DNA of the CDR3 is TGTGCCAGCCAGGGCGGGACCAACTATGGCTACACCTTC. Its translation: CASQGGTNYGYTF.

This rearrangement joins TRBV5-1 to TRBJ2-1; D gene ambiguous. V lost 5 bases and J lost 1, with 16 bases in between. CDR1 SGHRS and CDR2 YFSETQ come from the germline V gene. The CDR3 contains 16 residues. The CDR3 DNA is TGCGCCAGCAGTGAACGTTCGGGCAGTTCCTACAATGAGCAGTTCTTC. Amino acids: CASSERSGSSYNEQFF.

This clone was seen a single time. The chain joins TRBV5-1 to TRBJ2-2; D call uncertain. The CDR3 length is 16 residues. Trimming removed 0 bases at V and 3 bases at J, with 12 bases between. Germline V gives CDR1 SGHRS, CDR2 YFSETQ. In nucleotides, the CDR3 is TGCGCCAGCAGCTTGGCCCTAGGGTTTGACACCGGGGAGCTGTTTTTT. It yields the protein CASSLALGFDTGELFF.

The rearrangement joins TRBV28 to TRBJ2-7; 13 bases agree with TRBD2. This CDR3 has 15 amino acids. CDR1 MDHEN and CDR2 SYDVKM come from the germline V gene. Unmatched junction bases numbered 4, after V lost 6 bases and J lost 2 bases. The CDR3 sequence: CASSLTSGRAYEQYF. The DNA for the CDR3 is TGTGCCAGCAGCCTAACTAGCGGGAGGGCCTACGAGCAGTACTTC.

J is TRBJ1-1 and V is TRBV9, with TRBD1 identical over 7 bases. This CDR3 has 15 residues. Trimming took 4 bases from V and 1 from J; bases not matched to a gene: 7. CDR1 SGDLS and CDR2 YYNGEE come from the germline V gene. In DNA form, the CDR3 reads TGTGCCAGCAGCTCGCACAGGGGAGCGAACACTGAAGCTTTCTTT. It codes for CASSSHRGANTEAFF.

This clone has only one observation. J is TRBJ2-3 and V is TRBV28; 16 bases are a match to TRBD2. V lost 3 bases and J lost 6; bases outside the gene matches: 12. The germline V gene encodes CDR1 MDHEN and CDR2 SYDVKM. CDR3 length: 19 residues. CDR3 in amino acids: CASSLGLAGGPDGGDTQYF. Here the CDR3 DNA reads TGTGCCAGCAGTTTGGGACTAGCGGGAGGGCCCGACGGCGGGGATACGCAGTATTTT.

The rearrangement links TRBV7-2 to TRBJ2-4, with 7 bases that match TRBD2. Losses at the gene ends were 5 bases for V and 3 bases for J; bases not matched to a gene: 13. CDR1 SGHTA and CDR2 FQGNSA come from the germline V gene. The CDR3 loop spans 17 amino acids. The chain's CDR3 is CASSIPALGGDKNIQYF. The CDR3 region has the DNA TGTGCCAGCAGCATACCGGCGCTGGGGGGGGACAAAAACATTCAGTACTTC.

This chain connects TRBV11-3 to TRBJ2-5; no clear D gene. This CDR3 has 14 amino acids. V was pared by 5 bases and J by 0 bases, with 10 bases between. CDR1 and CDR2 from the germline V gene are SGHNT and YENEEA. CDR3 region: CASSQQKDQETQYF. CDR3 coding DNA: TGTGCCAGCAGCCAACAGAAGGACCAAGAGACCCAGTACTTC.

The chain has TRBV5-4 and TRBJ1-2, with D perhaps matching TRBD1 (5 bases). The ends were cut back, 4 bases at V and 8 bases at J, with 21 bases in the middle. The length of the CDR3 is 15 residues. Germline V lookup: CDR1 SGHNT, CDR2 YYREEE (reference sequence). The CDR3 DNA reads TGTGCCAGCAGCCCAAATCTGGGACCGAGTCAGGGCTACACCTTC. It encodes CASSPNLGPSQGYTF.

The genes are TRBV10-1 and TRBJ2-4; the match to TRBD1 covers 10 bases. Germline CDR1 reads WNHNN; CDR2 reads SYGVQD (reference sequence). V dropped 4 bases and J dropped 2; count of bases not matched to a gene: 2. The CDR3 loop spans 15 amino acids. The CDR3, as DNA: TGCGCCAGCAGTGGGGGACAGGGGCCCAAAAACATTCAGTACTTC. As protein: CASSGGQGPKNIQYF.

The J gene is TRBJ2-3, the V gene TRBV10-3; 8 nucleotides align to TRBD2. Germline V gene sequence: CDR1 ENHRY, CDR2 SYGVKD. CDR3 length: 16 residues. Unmatched junction bases numbered 4, after V lost 2 bases and J lost 0 bases. In nucleotides, the CDR3 is TGTGCCATCAGTGAGGCGCTAGCGGGTAGCACAGATACGCAGTATTTT. Translation gives CAISEALAGSTDTQYF.

The gene calls are TRBV7-2 and TRBJ2-1; 10 nucleotides match TRBD2. CDR1 is SGHTA and CDR2 is FQGNSA in the germline V gene. This CDR3 has 16 amino acids. The trim removed 4 bases at V and 8 bases at J, leaving 11 bases unmatched. This CDR3 is CASSSASGLAGDEQFF. For the CDR3, the DNA is TGTGCCAGCAGCTCCGCGTCGGGTCTAGCGGGAGATGAGCAGTTCTTC.

The chain joins TRBV13 to TRBJ2-7, with 7 bases matching TRBD2. After removal of 5 bases from V and 0 bases from J, the junction contained 4 bases not matched to a gene. The CDR3 is 14 residues long. Germline V gives CDR1 PRHDT, CDR2 FYEKMQ (reference sequence). The CDR3 protein is CASSQSGVSYEQYF. The CDR3 DNA is TGTGCCAGCAGCCAGAGCGGGGTCTCCTACGAGCAGTACTTC. The full variable domain, in which reference TRBV13 and TRBJ2-7 provide the parts outside the CDR3, is AAGVIQSPRHLIKEKRETATLKCYPIPRHDTVYWYQQGPGQDPQFLISFYEKMQSDKGSIPDRFSAQQFSDYHSELNMSSLELGDSALYFCASSQSGVSYEQYFGPGTRLTVT.

The genes are TRBV29-1 and TRBJ2-7; no definite D call. Germline V gives CDR1 SQVTM, CDR2 ANQGSEA. V was cut by 5 bases and J by 4 bases, with 9 bases left in between. The CDR3 length is 11 residues. This chain's CDR3 is CSVQDGYEQYF. CDR3 nucleotides: TGCAGCGTTCAGGACGGTTACGAGCAGTACTTC.

The gene calls are TRBV29-1 and TRBJ1-2; tentative D call: TRBD1 (5 bases). The CDR3 is made up of 14 amino acids. Per the germline V gene, CDR1 is SQVTM and CDR2 is ANQGSEA. The V end was cut by 6 bases, the J end by 5 bases, with 19 bases between. CDR3 bases: TGCAGCGTCACTCCTCGGGGTCAGGGTTATGGCTACACCTTC. Translating it yields CSVTPRGQGYGYTF.

The rearrangement uses TRBV28 and TRBJ2-7; no firm D call. The CDR3 runs 16 residues. The V gene's germline CDR1 is MDHEN and CDR2 SYDVKM. V lost 7 bases, J lost 0 bases, and 19 bases lay in between. CDR3 nucleotide sequence: TGTGCCAGCATAGCTCCAAAAAGGCCGAGCTCCTACGAGCAGTACTTC. Translated: CASIAPKRPSSYEQYF.

V usage is TRBV27 and J usage is TRBJ2-3; D may be TRBD2 (5 bases). Trimming took 7 bases from V and 5 from J, leaving 13 bases between them. The germline CDR1 and CDR2 sequences are MNHEY and SMNVEV (reference sequence). The CDR3 contains 13 residues. This chain's CDR3 is CASMRGIGDTQYF. CDR3 DNA: TGTGCCAGCATGCGAGGGATTGGAGATACGCAGTATTTT.

V and J are TRBV25-1 and TRBJ2-1; 7 positions match TRBD2. This CDR3 region has 14 residues. After removal of 7 bases from V and 8 bases from J, the junction contained 11 bases not matched to a gene. The germline V gene encodes CDR1 MGHDK and CDR2 SYGVNS. The CDR3 reads CASNSGSREDEQFF. As DNA, the CDR3 is TGTGCCAGCAATTCAGGGTCCCGGGAGGATGAGCAGTTCTTC.

The V call is TRBV4-1, the J call TRBJ2-7, with 9 bases matching TRBD2. Per the germline V gene, CDR1 is MGHRA and CDR2 is YSYEKL. Unmatched junction bases numbered 10, after V lost 3 bases and J lost 7 bases. The CDR3 covers 15 residues. CDR3 in amino acids: CASSHDSGSGREQYF. For the CDR3, the DNA is TGCGCCAGCAGCCATGATAGCGGGAGCGGGAGGGAGCAGTACTTC.